Listed here are 9 T cell receptor beta chains from one sample, sequenced in a study of identical twins. TCRdb itself ran the 5' RACE reads through MiXCR, one entry per CDR3 protein. The sample lists 500,000 or so distinct CDR3 sequences, approximately 15% occurring once. The same sample was also used in a study of yellow fever vaccine responses in identical twins.

The specimen was CD4+ T cells sorted from blood. All receptors come from a woman aged 18-29 years in good health.

This clonotype turned up a few times. V usage is TRBV7-8 and J usage is TRBJ2-4; D not resolved. The CDR3 length is 14 residues. Germline CDR1 SGHVS, CDR2 FQNEAQ. V dropped 5 bases and J dropped 0 bases, with 8 bases sitting between them. The CDR3 coding sequence is TGTGCCAGCAGCCAGACGCTAGCCAAAAACATTCAGTACTTC. It codes for CASSQTLAKNIQYF. The complete variable domain, with remaining parts taken from reference TRBV7-8 and TRBJ2-4, reads GAGVSQSPRYKVAKRGQDVALRCDPISGHVSLFWYQQALGQGPEFLTYFQNEAQLDKSGLPSDRFFAERPEGSVSTLKIQRTQQEDSAVYLCASSQTLAKNIQYFGAGTRLSVL.

A few counts support this clonotype. The genes are TRBV2 and TRBJ2-2; a possible D gene is TRBD1 (6 bases). The V end was cut by 4 bases, the J end by 7 bases, with 16 bases between. This CDR3 has 15 residues. The germline gives CDR1 SNHLY, CDR2 FYNNEI. Written as DNA, the CDR3 is TGTGCCAGCAGTGTGGGGGACACCCGAGGCGGGGAGCTGTTTTTT. Translating gives CASSVGDTRGGELFF.

This rearrangement joins TRBV28 to TRBJ2-5; 12 nucleotides agree with TRBD2. The J segment lost 9 bases and the V segment lost 4 bases, leaving 12 bases of the junction unmatched. Germline V gene lookup returns CDR1 MDHEN and CDR2 SYDVKM. The CDR3 is 16 amino acids. As DNA, the CDR3 is TGTGCCAGCAGTTCAGAAGGGACTAGCGGGCTTAGGGCCCAGTACTTC. The encoded protein is CASSSEGTSGLRAQYF.

The chain is built from TRBV5-1 and TRBJ2-6; TRBD1 matches at 8 bases. This CDR3 is 21 amino acids long. CDR1 is SGHRS and CDR2 is YFSETQ in the germline V gene. The V gene end was trimmed by 3 bases and the J gene end by 1 base; junction bases not matched to a gene: 18. CDR3 residues: CASSSSGTGKILRSGANVLTF. The DNA of the CDR3 is TGCGCCAGCAGCTCCTCCGGGACAGGAAAGATCCTGAGGTCTGGGGCCAACGTCCTGACTTTC. The variable domain in full, with the rest retrieved from reference TRBV5-1 and TRBJ2-6, is KAGVTQTPRYLIKTRGQQVTLSCSPISGHRSVSWYQQTPGQGLQFLFEYFSETQRNKGNFPGRFSGRQFSNSRSEMNVSTLELGDSALYLCASSSSGTGKILRSGANVLTFGAGSRLTVL.

This clonotype was observed at least ten times. The chain joins TRBV15 to TRBJ2-7; D unresolved. Per germline, CDR1 LNHNV and CDR2 YYDKDF (reference sequence). Trimming stripped 1 base from V and 2 bases from J, with 6 bases between. The CDR3 runs to 13 residues. CDR3 nucleotides: TGTGCCACCAGCAGAGGGACCACCTACGAGCAGTACTTC. This encodes CATSRGTTYEQYF.

A few counts support this clonotype. V and J are TRBV6-4 and TRBJ2-5, with 7 bases fitting TRBD1. This CDR3 has 13 residues. Germline values: CDR1 MRHNA, CDR2 SNTAGT. V lost 7 bases, J lost 5 bases, and 7 bases stayed unmatched. The CDR3 loop reads CASTIDRDETQYF. CDR3 bases: TGTGCCAGCACCATCGACAGGGACGAGACCCAGTACTTC.

This rearrangement joins TRBV25-1 to TRBJ2-3, with unresolved D. Germline V lookup: CDR1 MGHDK, CDR2 SYGVNS. Trimming shortened V by 8 bases and J by 2 bases, and 5 bases separated the two germline ends. This CDR3 contains 11 residues. The CDR3: CASEITDTQYF. CDR3 DNA sequence: TGTGCCAGCGAAATCACAGATACGCAGTATTTT.

The rearrangement links TRBV21-1 to TRBJ2-7; TRBD2 is taken as the D call from the table, unchecked against the DNA. TRBV21-1 is shown as a pseudogene. The CDR3 sequence is 19 residues long. The CDR3 sequence is CASSKDWVWREGSSYEQYF. The CDR3 nucleotides are TGTGCCAGCAGCAAAGATTGGGTTTGGCGGGAGGGGAGCTCCTACGAGCAGTACTTC.

The V call is TRBV5-1, the J call TRBJ2-3; TRBD2 agrees at 9 bases. After removal of 4 bases from V and 2 bases from J, the junction contained 5 bases not matched to a gene. CDR3 length: 15 amino acids. The V gene's germline CDR1 is SGHRS and CDR2 YFSETQ. CDR3: CASSLAGYYTDTQYF. CDR3 nucleotide sequence: TGCGCCAGCAGCCTAGCGGGGTACTACACAGATACGCAGTATTTT.